This T cell receptor (beta chain) was recovered during a study of T cell responses to AZD1222 COVID-19 vaccine. On this clone itself: Its antigen is currently unknown.

General study results and limits: Without day 14 samples, only post-peak T cell repertoires were studied. Among AZD1222 vaccinees, only five to seven were seropositive at baseline. Regions left unmutated in variants are reportedly the target of nearly half of spike-specific TCRs. White British ancestry dominated among donors, who included more females, and clonal diversity was possibly underestimated.

Using immunoSEQ multiplex PCR, the repertoire was profiled, and TCRdb retains in-frame clones only, with some absent. The profile shows 90,000 to 110,000 clones, approximately 91% of them singletons. Germline V gene data show CDR1 as DFQATT and CDR2 as SNEGSKA (reference sequence). Trimming stripped 2 bases from V and 7 bases from J, with 8 bases between. There are 11 residues in the CDR3. This sequence joins TRBV20-1 and TRBJ1-2; no definite D call. The clonotype originates from an adult in good health. Sequences were derived from peripheral blood, sampled on day 0 of AZD1222 vaccination. CDR3 residues: CSARMGPGYTF. CDR3 in DNA: TGCAGTGCTAGAATGGGCCCTGGCTACACCTTC.